The 14 T cell receptor beta chains in this list originate from one sample, sequenced in a study of radiation and T cells in renal cell carcinoma. Produced via immunoSEQ multiplex PCR; TCRdb's table is partial and in-frame only. The data hold over 85,000 clones, with 85% observed a single time. Indicated time point: blood 4 weeks post-SBRT, at nephrectomy. Noted treatment: 15 Gy SBRT to primary tumor, nephrectomy 4 weeks later. The sequencing used blood, collected from a patient whose treatment included radiotherapy and nephrectomy. These receptors were collected from a man aged 50-60 years with renal cell carcinoma.

The chain recombines TRBV5-1 with TRBJ2-5; a possible D gene is TRBD1 (5 bases). The CDR3 is 16 residues long. V dropped 0 bases and J dropped 5 bases, with 17 bases sitting between them. The germline V gene has CDR1 SGHRS and CDR2 YFSETQ. CDR3 protein: CASSLGTLIEAETQYF. Here the CDR3 DNA reads TGCGCCAGCAGCTTGGGGACACTGATTGAGGCGGAGACCCAGTACTTC.

The CDR3 DNA sequence: TGCGCCAGCAGCCGGATGGACAGGGGACATCCTGGCTACACCTTC. This codes for CASSRMDRGHPGYTF. The chain employs TRBV5-1 and TRBJ1-2, with 9 bases lining up with TRBD1. The germline gives CDR1 SGHRS, CDR2 YFSETQ. V lost 4 bases, J lost 7 bases, and 11 bases stayed unmatched. The CDR3 runs to 15 residues.

The chain uses TRBV4-1 and TRBJ2-5; no clear D. CDR3 size: 18 residues. The germline V gene has CDR1 MGHRA and CDR2 YSYEKL. V lost 2 bases, J lost 5 bases, and 24 bases lay in between. CDR3 amino acids: CASSQKNAGPTYGETQYF. The CDR3 DNA reads TGCGCCAGCAGCCAAAAAAATGCCGGGCCAACGTACGGCGAGACCCAGTACTTC.

The CDR3: CASSSTSGGTTSTDTQYF. In nucleotides, the CDR3 is TGTGCCAGCAGCTCCACTAGCGGGGGGACGACTAGCACAGATACGCAGTATTTT. The V gene is TRBV7-2, the J gene TRBJ2-3; 12 bases are shared with TRBD2. The germline CDR1 and CDR2 sequences are SGHTA and FQGNSA. The CDR3 runs 18 residues. Trimming took 4 bases from V and 0 from J; bases not matched to a gene: 8.

The chain joins TRBV9 to TRBJ2-2; no clear D gene. The CDR3 sequence is 15 residues long. Trimming took 1 base from V and 1 from J, leaving 8 bases between them. Germline-derived CDR1 and CDR2 are SGDLS and YYNGEE. CDR3 in DNA: TGTGCCAGCAGCGTACAGGAGTTGAACACCGGGGAGCTGTTTTTT. Translating it yields CASSVQELNTGELFF.

The genes are TRBV4-1 and TRBJ1-1; 11 bases are a match to TRBD1. V shed 6 bases, J shed 0 bases, and the junction held 6 bases outside the gene matches. Germline loops: CDR1 MGHRA, CDR2 YSYEKL. The CDR3 covers 16 residues. The CDR3: CASRLDRGLLNTEAFF. CDR3 in DNA: TGCGCCAGCAGACTGGACAGGGGGCTACTGAACACTGAAGCTTTCTTT.

V gene TRBV18 combines with J gene TRBJ2-2, with 8 bases fitting TRBD1. V gave up 6 bases and J gave up 1 base; unmatched junction bases: 4. The CDR3 sequence is 15 residues long. From germline, CDR1 is KGHSH and CDR2 LQKENI. The DNA of the CDR3 is TGTGCCAGCTCGGCCGGGACAGGGAACACCGGGGAGCTGTTTTTT. Its translation: CASSAGTGNTGELFF.

V is TRBV5-1 and J is TRBJ1-3; no reliable D call. V lost 0 bases, J lost 0 bases, and 4 bases lay in between. The germline V gene has CDR1 SGHRS and CDR2 YFSETQ. The CDR3 sequence is 14 residues long. DNA for the CDR3: TGCGCCAGCAGCTTGGCGGTCTCTGGAAACACCATATATTTT. This codes for CASSLAVSGNTIYF.

This clone was counted once. The chain has TRBV5-4 and TRBJ2-1; 9 bases agree with TRBD1. This CDR3 is 15 amino acids long. V trimming: 4 bases; J trimming: 0 bases; junction bases outside the gene matches: 2. Germline lookup yields CDR1 SGHNT and CDR2 YYREEE (reference sequence). CDR3 loop: CASSTGGGSYNEQFF. Written as DNA, the CDR3 is TGTGCCAGCAGCACAGGGGGCGGCTCCTACAATGAGCAGTTCTTC.

The chain couples TRBV5-1 to TRBJ2-7, with D perhaps being TRBD1 or TRBD2 (5 bases each). Per the germline V gene, CDR1 is SGHRS and CDR2 is YFSETQ. This CDR3 comprises 15 residues. Trimming stripped 1 base from V and 5 bases from J, with 16 bases between. The CDR3 DNA reads as TGCGCCAGCAGCTTGTTCGAGGGGCCCCGGGACGAGCAGTACTTC. Its protein is CASSLFEGPRDEQYF.

This clone has only one observation. This CDR3 is CAISDPLAGGVTQYF. In nucleotides, the CDR3 is TGTGCCATCAGTGACCCTCTAGCGGGGGGTGTGACCCAGTACTTC. This chain uses TRBV10-3 with TRBJ2-5; 11 nucleotides match TRBD2. Germline CDR1 is ENHRY and CDR2 is SYGVKD. Trimming removed 3 bases from V and 7 bases from J; junction bases left unmatched: 7. The CDR3 length is 15 residues.

V is TRBV28 and J is TRBJ1-1; D perhaps matches TRBD1 (6 bases). Germline CDR1 reads MDHEN; CDR2 reads SYDVKM. The CDR3 covers 17 residues. Deletions cut 5 bases from V and 4 bases from J, with 23 bases between. CDR3 coding DNA: TGTGCCAGCAGTCTGGGTGGTTACCAGGGAGGGGGCACTGAAGCTTTCTTT. This gives the protein CASSLGGYQGGGTEAFF. Variable domain in full (rest from reference TRBV28 and TRBJ1-1): DVKVTQSSRYLVKRTGEKVFLECVQDMDHENMFWYRQDPGLGLRLIYFSYDVKMKEKGDIPEGYSVSREKKERFSLILESASTNQTSMYLCASSLGGYQGGGTEAFFGQGTRLTVV.

This clone came up a few times. V and J are TRBV7-3 and TRBJ1-1, with a tentative D call TRBD1 (6 bases). V dropped 4 bases and J dropped 0 bases, with 15 bases sitting between them. The CDR3 has 16 residues. Germline V gene data show CDR1 as SGHTA and CDR2 as FQGTGA. As DNA, the CDR3 is TGTGCCAGCAGCTCCTCACCCGGGGGCATGAACACTGAAGCTTTCTTT. It yields the protein CASSSSPGGMNTEAFF.

The rearrangement links TRBV7-2 to TRBJ2-5; tentative D call: TRBD2 (6 bases). V gave up 4 bases and J gave up 1 base, with 10 bases separating them. The CDR3 totals 14 residues. CDR1 SGHTA and CDR2 FQGNSA come from the germline V gene. Here the CDR3 reads CASSSRGIQETQYF. CDR3 nucleotide sequence: TGTGCCAGCAGCTCTCGGGGGATCCAAGAGACCCAGTACTTC.